One and the same sample provided the 30 T cell receptor beta chains below, sequenced in a study of T-cell memory formation after mild COVID-19. TCRdb processed the 5' RACE reads anew with MiXCR; each CDR3 protein has one entry. Of about 610,000 distinct CDR3 sequences in the sample, approximately 15% were seen once. The sample was PBMCs or a T cell subset sorted from them (not recorded which). Every receptor here comes from an adult woman who had mild COVID-19 (a few samples of this study predate the infection). Cell type and time point are not known.

The CDR3 DNA follows: TGCAGTGCTAAGGGGGGAAATCGGCGCACAGATACGCAGTATTTT. Its translation is CSAKGGNRRTDTQYF. The rearrangement joins TRBV20-1 to TRBJ2-3; D may be TRBD1 or TRBD2 (6 bases each). This CDR3 contains 15 residues. Germline assignment: CDR1 DFQATT and CDR2 SNEGSKA (reference sequence). V was pared by 4 bases and J by 1 base, with 15 bases between.

The sample holds a few counts of this clonotype. The chain joins TRBV28 to TRBJ2-3, with 8 bases identical to TRBD2. The CDR3 contains 15 residues. Germline V gives CDR1 MDHEN, CDR2 SYDVKM. V gave up 8 bases and J gave up 2 bases; unmatched junction bases: 9. This CDR3 is CASRGGLALTDTQYF. The DNA of the CDR3 is TGTGCCAGCCGCGGCGGACTAGCCCTCACAGATACGCAGTATTTT.

This clonotype appeared a few times. The rearrangement links TRBV7-2 to TRBJ2-3; TRBD2 aligns across 8 bases. Germline-derived CDR1 and CDR2 are SGHTA and FQGNSA. This CDR3 region has 17 residues. After removal of 5 bases from V and 3 bases from J, the junction contained 13 bases not matched to a gene. The CDR3 nucleotides read TGTGCCAGCAGCACGAGGGCCAGGACTAGCAAAACAGATACGCAGTATTTT. Residues: CASSTRARTSKTDTQYF. Looking up the rest from reference TRBV7-2 and TRBJ2-3 gives the full variable domain: GAGVSQSPSNKVTEKGKDVELRCDPISGHTALYWYRQSLGQGLEFLIYFQGNSAPDKSGLPSDRFSAERTGGSVSTLTIQRTQQEDSAVYLCASSTRARTSKTDTQYFGPGTRLTVL.

The chain employs TRBV4-1 and TRBJ1-1, with 9 bases matching TRBD1. The CDR3 spans 17 residues. Germline CDR1 MGHRA, CDR2 YSYEKL. V dropped 5 bases and J dropped 4; count of bases not matched to a gene: 14. CDR3 sequence: CASSIRSTGGLGTEAFF. CDR3 nucleotide sequence: TGCGCCAGCAGCATACGATCGACAGGGGGTTTGGGCACTGAAGCTTTCTTT.

The chain carries TRBV30 and TRBJ1-5; D ambiguous. The length of the CDR3 is 13 residues. Germline V gene sequence: CDR1 GTSNPN, CDR2 SVGIG (reference sequence). The ends were cut back, 1 base at V and 3 bases at J, with 7 bases in the middle. The CDR3 DNA sequence: TGTGCCTGGAGTGGCACCCACAATCAGCCCCAGCATTTT. Translated, it gives CAWSGTHNQPQHF.

The genes are TRBV7-3 and TRBJ2-2; D might be TRBD1 (5 bases). The germline gives CDR1 SGHTA, CDR2 FQGTGA. V lost 2 bases to trimming and J lost 5 bases, with 12 bases between them. The CDR3 is 15 residues long. In nucleotides, the CDR3 is TGTGCCAGCAGCTTATCCAGGGCAAAGACCGGGGAGCTGTTTTTT. Its protein is CASSLSRAKTGELFF.

The rearrangement joins TRBV3-1 to TRBJ2-7; no reliable D call. The CDR3 length is 18 residues. The germline V gene encodes CDR1 LGHDT and CDR2 YNNKEL (reference sequence). Between the trimmed V and J ends, which lost 4 bases and 4 bases, there was a span of 26 bases. CDR3 sequence (DNA): TGTGCCAGCAGCCGGTCGAGGTCGAACGGTCCCTATGGGTACGAGCAGTACTTC. Protein sequence: CASSRSRSNGPYGYEQYF.

The J gene is TRBJ1-4, the V gene TRBV6-5; 8 nucleotides agree with TRBD1. Per germline, CDR1 MNHEY and CDR2 SVGAGI. The V and J ends lost 6 bases and 5 bases, in that order; junction bases with no gene match: 8. CDR3 size: 15 residues. The CDR3 sequence: CASSHGQGQNEKLFF. The CDR3, as DNA: TGTGCCAGCAGCCACGGACAGGGACAGAATGAAAAACTGTTTTTT.

The table lists this clonotype with a few counts. This chain links TRBV12-3 or TRBV12-4 with TRBJ1-5; weak D call: TRBD1 (5 bases). This CDR3 has 14 residues. Deletions cut 7 bases from V and 4 bases from J, with 14 bases between. CDR3 in DNA: TGTGCCAGCACCACCTCTGGGGGAAATCAGCCCCAGCATTTT. It encodes CASTTSGGNQPQHF.

This chain joins TRBV4-3 and TRBJ1-2; D uncertain. The CDR3 spans 17 residues. V was pared by 0 bases and J by 4 bases, with 18 bases between. CDR1 and CDR2 from the germline V gene are LGHNA and YSLEER. CDR3 sequence (DNA): TGCGCCAGCAGCCAAGAAAGGAGAAGAGGTCCTGTCTATGGCTACACCTTC. Translating it yields CASSQERRRGPVYGYTF.

The J gene is TRBJ2-1, the V gene TRBV5-6; D gene unclear. CDR3 length: 12 residues. Deletions cut 4 bases from V and 9 bases from J, with 11 bases between. Germline V lookup: CDR1 SGHDT, CDR2 YYEEEE. The CDR3 DNA reads TGTGCCAGCAGCCGTACACAGCGTGAGCAGTTCTTC. This codes for CASSRTQREQFF.

This clonotype was observed a handful of times. This rearrangement joins TRBV5-4 to TRBJ2-5; 7 bases line up with TRBD1. Germline assignment: CDR1 SGHNT and CDR2 YYREEE (reference sequence). The trim removed 6 bases at V and 2 bases at J, leaving 7 bases unmatched. This CDR3 has 14 residues. DNA of the CDR3: TGTGCCAGCACCTTACGACAGGGACAAGAGACCCAGTACTTC. Encoded protein: CASTLRQGQETQYF.

The chain couples TRBV27 to TRBJ1-5, with 8 nucleotides matching TRBD1. V was pared by 3 bases and J by 1 base, with 2 bases of the junction left unmatched. The germline V gene has CDR1 MNHEY and CDR2 SMNVEV (reference sequence). The CDR3 is made up of 15 amino acids. The CDR3 loop is CASSFRGRSNQPQHF. The CDR3 DNA reads as TGTGCCAGCAGTTTCAGGGGGCGAAGCAATCAGCCCCAGCATTTT.

This clonotype turned up a few times. The rearrangement links TRBV19 to TRBJ2-7, with D possibly matching TRBD1 (5 bases). Trimming cost V 7 bases and J 0 bases, with 13 bases left between them. Per germline, CDR1 LNHDA and CDR2 SQIVND (reference sequence). The CDR3 sequence is 14 residues long. The CDR3 is CASTAGQSSYEQYF. The CDR3 DNA reads as TGTGCCAGTACGGCAGGGCAATCCTCCTACGAGCAGTACTTC.

This clonotype has only a few counts. The chain has TRBV7-9 and TRBJ2-7; 9 nucleotides align to TRBD2. Trimming removed 5 bases from V and 0 bases from J; junction bases left unmatched: 11. Germline assignment: CDR1 SEHNR and CDR2 FQNEAQ (reference sequence). The CDR3 runs 17 residues. In DNA, the CDR3 is TGTGCCAGCAGCCCACTACCCTCTAGCGGGAACTCCTACGAGCAGTACTTC. It codes for CASSPLPSSGNSYEQYF.

This clonotype has more than one count but fewer than ten. The chain links TRBV6-5 to TRBJ2-3; D ambiguous. Germline loops: CDR1 MNHEY, CDR2 SVGAGI. Trimming pared 0 bases from V and 0 bases from J, leaving 7 bases between. The CDR3 covers 15 residues. The CDR3: CASSYSTGSTDTQYF. The CDR3 DNA sequence: TGTGCCAGCAGTTACTCGACGGGCAGCACAGATACGCAGTATTTT.

The chain joins TRBV6-6 to TRBJ1-6; D unresolved. Trimming stripped 0 bases from V and 6 bases from J, with 15 bases between. Per the germline V gene, CDR1 is MNHNY and CDR2 is SVGAGI (reference sequence). This CDR3 has 17 residues. CDR3 in amino acids: CASSYSSWRQVNSPLHF. The DNA for the CDR3 is TGTGCCAGCAGTTACTCGTCCTGGAGGCAAGTTAATTCACCCCTCCACTTT.

In this sample, this clonotype turned up many times. The chain recombines TRBV29-1 with TRBJ2-4; D gene ambiguous. The CDR3 runs 13 residues. Per the germline V gene, CDR1 is SQVTM and CDR2 is ANQGSEA. The CDR3 here is CRELTVAKNIQYF. CDR3 nucleotides: TGCAGAGAACTGACGGTAGCCAAAAACATTCAGTACTTC.

This chain connects TRBV3-1 to TRBJ1-2, with 7 bases lining up with TRBD1. The CDR3 loop spans 19 amino acids. The J segment lost 0 bases and the V segment lost 2 bases, leaving 15 bases of the junction unmatched. Germline values: CDR1 LGHDT, CDR2 YNNKEL (reference sequence). CDR3 sequence (DNA): TGTGCCAGCAGCCAAACGTTCCGGGACAGCCTTGCTACTAACTATGGCTACACCTTC. Protein: CASSQTFRDSLATNYGYTF.

V is TRBV12-3 or TRBV12-4 and J is TRBJ2-3; 10 nucleotides match TRBD1. CDR3 length equals 15 residues. V shed 5 bases, J shed 3 bases, and the junction held 5 bases outside the gene matches. The DNA of the CDR3 is TGTGCCAGCAGTGGGACAGGGGTGGGGACAGATACGCAGTATTTT. Its translation is CASSGTGVGTDTQYF.

The chain uses TRBV7-9 and TRBJ2-4; tentatively, D is TRBD1 (5 bases). Germline V gene lookup returns CDR1 SEHNR and CDR2 FQNEAQ (reference sequence). The CDR3 has 15 residues. The V end was cut by 2 bases, the J end by 7 bases, with 15 bases between. CDR3 residues: CASSLSWGYPNIQYF. As DNA, the CDR3 is TGTGCCAGCAGCTTAAGTTGGGGCTATCCGAACATTCAGTACTTC.

V usage is TRBV10-3 and J usage is TRBJ2-5, with 8 bases matching TRBD2. The CDR3 is 13 amino acids. Germline CDR1 is ENHRY and CDR2 is SYGVKD. The V gene end was trimmed by 9 bases and the J gene end by 3 bases; junction bases not matched to a gene: 6. The CDR3 region has the DNA TGTGCCATGAAGAGAGCGGGGGAAGAGACCCAGTACTTC. It translates to CAMKRAGEETQYF.

This clonotype has just a few counts. V and J are TRBV2 and TRBJ2-7; D not certain. Germline-derived CDR1 and CDR2 are SNHLY and FYNNEI. Trimming stripped 1 base from V and 3 bases from J, with 13 bases between. CDR3 length: 15 residues. The DNA of the CDR3 is TGTGCCAGCAGTGAAGGGCTAGATAGCTTCTACGAGCAGTACTTC. Its translation: CASSEGLDSFYEQYF.

This clonotype was observed a handful of times. The chain has TRBV19 and TRBJ2-7; the D gene is possibly TRBD2 (6 bases). V lost 3 bases and J lost 5, with 11 bases in between. There are 13 residues in the CDR3. From germline, CDR1 is LNHDA and CDR2 SQIVND (reference sequence). CDR3 nucleotides: TGTGCCAGTAGTATCCGGGGGAGCAACGAGCAGTACTTC. It is translated as CASSIRGSNEQYF.

Only a few counts were recorded for this clonotype. The chain is built from TRBV7-8 and TRBJ1-6, with D perhaps TRBD1 (6 bases). The V and J ends lost 1 base and 14 bases respectively, with 15 bases between them. Germline V lookup: CDR1 SGHVS, CDR2 FQNEAQ. The CDR3 contains 14 residues. For the CDR3, the DNA is TGTGCCAGCAGCTTAGATTTCGGAACAGGGACCCTCCACTTT. It specifies CASSLDFGTGTLHF.

This clonotype turned up a few times. The chain employs TRBV4-2 and TRBJ2-3; D uncertain. The CDR3 contains 15 residues. Trimming removed 4 bases from V and 0 bases from J, with 11 bases in between. Germline V gene data show CDR1 as LGHNA and CDR2 as YNFKEQ. The DNA of the CDR3 is TGTGCCAGCAGCCCGTCCGCAGGCAGCACAGATACGCAGTATTTT. Encoded protein: CASSPSAGSTDTQYF.

The chain couples TRBV5-1 to TRBJ2-5; the D call may be TRBD1 or TRBD2 (6 bases each). This CDR3 is 15 amino acids long. The germline gives CDR1 SGHRS, CDR2 YFSETQ. The V end was cut by 4 bases, the J end by 4 bases, with 17 bases between. CDR3 sequence (DNA): TGCGCCAGCAGCGGGGGGCTCCCCTACGGAGAGACCCAGTACTTC. It translates to CASSGGLPYGETQYF.

The chain recombines TRBV24-1 with TRBJ2-1; 12 positions match TRBD2. V shed 2 bases, J shed 5 bases, and the junction held 3 bases outside the gene matches. The CDR3 runs 16 residues. Germline CDR1 and CDR2: KGHDR and SFDVKD. The CDR3 region is CATSDYTSGGNNEQFF. The CDR3 bases are TGTGCCACCAGTGATTATACTAGCGGGGGGAACAATGAGCAGTTCTTC.

This chain uses TRBV2 with TRBJ2-1, with D possibly TRBD1 on 6 matching bases. Germline V gives CDR1 SNHLY, CDR2 FYNNEI. The V and J ends lost 6 bases and 4 bases respectively, with 7 bases between them. CDR3 length equals 12 residues. CDR3 DNA: TGTGCCAGCAGGGGGACATACAATGAGCAGTTCTTC. Translated, it gives CASRGTYNEQFF.

This clonotype was counted only a few times. CDR3 bases: TGTGCCTCGCGCCTTGTGACAGATACGCAGTATTTT. Its translation: CASRLVTDTQYF. This chain joins TRBV30 and TRBJ2-3; D gene unclear. CDR3 size: 12 residues. The ends were cut back, 7 bases at V and 3 bases at J, with 11 bases in the middle. Looked up from germline, CDR1 is GTSNPN and CDR2 is SVGIG (reference sequence).